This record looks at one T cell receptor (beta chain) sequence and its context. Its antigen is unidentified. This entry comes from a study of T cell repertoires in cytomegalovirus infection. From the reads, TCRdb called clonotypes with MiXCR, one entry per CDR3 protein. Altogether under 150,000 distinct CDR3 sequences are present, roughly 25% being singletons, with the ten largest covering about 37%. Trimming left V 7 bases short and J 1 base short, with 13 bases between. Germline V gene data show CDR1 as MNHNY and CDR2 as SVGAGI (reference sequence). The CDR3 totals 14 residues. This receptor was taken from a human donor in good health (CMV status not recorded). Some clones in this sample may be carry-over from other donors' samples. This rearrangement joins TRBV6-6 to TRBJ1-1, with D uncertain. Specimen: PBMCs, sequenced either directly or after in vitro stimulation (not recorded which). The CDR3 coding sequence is TGTGCCAGCAAGGTCGAGGGTAAGAACACTGAAGCTTTCTTT. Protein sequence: CASKVEGKNTEAFF.